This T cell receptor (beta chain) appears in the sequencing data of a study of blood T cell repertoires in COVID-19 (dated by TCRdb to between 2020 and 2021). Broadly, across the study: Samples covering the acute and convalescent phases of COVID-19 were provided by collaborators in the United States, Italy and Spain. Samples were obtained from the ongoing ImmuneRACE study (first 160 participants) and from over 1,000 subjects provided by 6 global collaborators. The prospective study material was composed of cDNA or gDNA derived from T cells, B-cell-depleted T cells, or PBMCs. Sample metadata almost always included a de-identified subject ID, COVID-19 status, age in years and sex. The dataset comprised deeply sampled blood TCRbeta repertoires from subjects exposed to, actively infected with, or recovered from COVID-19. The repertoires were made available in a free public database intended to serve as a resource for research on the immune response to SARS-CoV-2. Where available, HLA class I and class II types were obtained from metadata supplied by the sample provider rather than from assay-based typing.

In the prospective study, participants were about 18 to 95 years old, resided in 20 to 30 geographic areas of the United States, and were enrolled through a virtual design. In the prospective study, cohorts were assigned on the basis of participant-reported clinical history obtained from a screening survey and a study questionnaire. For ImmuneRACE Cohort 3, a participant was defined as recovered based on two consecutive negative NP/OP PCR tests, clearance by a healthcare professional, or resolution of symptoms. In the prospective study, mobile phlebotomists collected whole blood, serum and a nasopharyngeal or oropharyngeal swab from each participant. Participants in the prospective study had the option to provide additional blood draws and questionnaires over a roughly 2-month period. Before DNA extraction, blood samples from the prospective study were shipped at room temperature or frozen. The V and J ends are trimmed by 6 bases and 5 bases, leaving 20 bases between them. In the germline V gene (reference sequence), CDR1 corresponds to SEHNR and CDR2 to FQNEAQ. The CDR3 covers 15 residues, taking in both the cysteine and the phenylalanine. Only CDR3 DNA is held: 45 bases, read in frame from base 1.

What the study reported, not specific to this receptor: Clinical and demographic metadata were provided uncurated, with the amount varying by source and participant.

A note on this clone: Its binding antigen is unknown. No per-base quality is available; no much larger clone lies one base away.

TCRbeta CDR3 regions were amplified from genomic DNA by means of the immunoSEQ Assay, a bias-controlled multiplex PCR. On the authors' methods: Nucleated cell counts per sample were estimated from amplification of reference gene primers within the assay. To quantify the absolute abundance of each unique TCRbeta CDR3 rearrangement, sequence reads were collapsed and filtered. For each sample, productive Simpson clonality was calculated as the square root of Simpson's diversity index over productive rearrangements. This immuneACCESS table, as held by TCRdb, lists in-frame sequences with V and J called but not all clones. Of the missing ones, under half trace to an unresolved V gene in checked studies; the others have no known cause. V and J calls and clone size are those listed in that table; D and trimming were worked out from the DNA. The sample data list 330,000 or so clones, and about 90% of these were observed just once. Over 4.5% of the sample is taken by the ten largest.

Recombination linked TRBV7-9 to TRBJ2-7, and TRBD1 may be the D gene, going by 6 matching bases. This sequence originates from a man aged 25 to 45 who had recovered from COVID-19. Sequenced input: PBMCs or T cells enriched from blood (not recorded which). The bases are TGTGCCAGCAGAAACCTGACAGGTCCTCTGAACGAGCAGTACTTC. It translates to CASRNLTGPLNEQYF.